This T cell receptor beta chain was captured in a study of cytomegalovirus exposure and HLA in healthy donors. The study's findings and limits: Some public TCRs appeared in many individuals, while most sequences were rare. Several V segments, TRBV6-2 and TRBV6-3 among them, could not be told apart and were dropped. Earlier analysis yielded a pattern in which most TCR beta V segments were productive about 90% or about 30% of the time.

This clone was seen a handful of times. As yet, its antigen is unknown. PCR was performed using 60 Vbeta and 13 Jbeta primers. Method: immunoSEQ multiplex PCR; TCRdb's copy keeps in-frame clones and lacks some. The table records approximately 130,000 clones, about 86% of them present only once. Germline V gene data show CDR1 as SGHTS and CDR2 as YDEGEE. There are 15 residues in the CDR3. After removal of 1 base from V and 3 bases from J, the junction contained 4 bases not matched to a gene. Sequencing was performed on PBMCs. V gene TRBV5-8 combines with J gene TRBJ2-7; 10 positions match TRBD2. This TCR was sampled from a young woman in good health and CMV-seronegative. CDR3 bases: TGTGCCAGCAGCTTGAGGCTAGCGGGGGACTACGAGCAGTACTTC. Protein: CASSLRLAGDYEQYF.